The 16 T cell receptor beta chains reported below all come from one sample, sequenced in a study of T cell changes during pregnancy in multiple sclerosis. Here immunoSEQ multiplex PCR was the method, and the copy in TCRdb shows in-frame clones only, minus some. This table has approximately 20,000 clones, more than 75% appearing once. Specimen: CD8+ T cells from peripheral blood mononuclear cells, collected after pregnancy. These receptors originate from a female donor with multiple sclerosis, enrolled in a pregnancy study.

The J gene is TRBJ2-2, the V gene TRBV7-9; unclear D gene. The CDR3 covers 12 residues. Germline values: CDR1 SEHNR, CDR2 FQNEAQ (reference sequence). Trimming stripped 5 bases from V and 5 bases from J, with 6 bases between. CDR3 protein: CASSQKTGELFF. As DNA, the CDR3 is TGTGCCAGCAGCCAGAAGACCGGGGAGCTGTTTTTT.

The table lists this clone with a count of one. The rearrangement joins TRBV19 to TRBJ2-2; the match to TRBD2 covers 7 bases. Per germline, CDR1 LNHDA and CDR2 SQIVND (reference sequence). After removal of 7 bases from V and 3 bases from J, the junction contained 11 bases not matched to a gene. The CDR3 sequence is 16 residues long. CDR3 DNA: TGTGCCAGTATGGGGCGGCTAGCGGATTACACCGGGGAGCTGTTTTTT. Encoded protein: CASMGRLADYTGELFF.

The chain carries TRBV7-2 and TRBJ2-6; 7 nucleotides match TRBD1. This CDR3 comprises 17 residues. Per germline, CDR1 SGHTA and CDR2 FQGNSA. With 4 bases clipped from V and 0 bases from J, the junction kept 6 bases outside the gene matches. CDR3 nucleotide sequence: TGTGCCAGCAGCTGGACAGGAGACCTCTCTGGGGCCAACGTCCTGACTTTC. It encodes CASSWTGDLSGANVLTF.

The CDR3, as DNA: TGTGCCAGCAGGTTACAGGGGGCTTTAGGCTACACCTTC. Translated: CASRLQGALGYTF. This chain uses TRBV6-6 with TRBJ1-2; 9 bases agree with TRBD1. The trim removed 6 bases at V and 8 bases at J, leaving 7 bases unmatched. The CDR3 is 13 amino acids. Germline V lookup: CDR1 MNHNY, CDR2 SVGAGI (reference sequence).

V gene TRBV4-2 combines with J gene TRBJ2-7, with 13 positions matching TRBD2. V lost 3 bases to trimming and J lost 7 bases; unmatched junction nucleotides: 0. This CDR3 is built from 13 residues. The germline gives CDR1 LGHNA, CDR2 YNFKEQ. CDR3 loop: CASSQGLAGEQYF. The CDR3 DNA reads TGTGCCAGCAGCCAGGGACTAGCGGGAGAGCAGTACTTC.

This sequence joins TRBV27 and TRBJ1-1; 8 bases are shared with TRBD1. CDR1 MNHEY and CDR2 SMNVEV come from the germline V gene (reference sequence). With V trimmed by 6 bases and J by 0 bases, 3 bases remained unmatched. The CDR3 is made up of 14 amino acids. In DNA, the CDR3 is TGTGCCAGCAGGCAACAGGGGGTGAACACTGAAGCTTTCTTT. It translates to CASRQQGVNTEAFF.

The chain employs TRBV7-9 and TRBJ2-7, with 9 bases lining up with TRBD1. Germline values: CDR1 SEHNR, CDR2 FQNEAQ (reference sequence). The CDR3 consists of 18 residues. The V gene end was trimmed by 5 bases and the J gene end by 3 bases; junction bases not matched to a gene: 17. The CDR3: CASSPPSRPTGGNYEQYF. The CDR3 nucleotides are TGTGCCAGCAGCCCACCCTCCCGACCGACAGGGGGGAACTACGAGCAGTACTTC.

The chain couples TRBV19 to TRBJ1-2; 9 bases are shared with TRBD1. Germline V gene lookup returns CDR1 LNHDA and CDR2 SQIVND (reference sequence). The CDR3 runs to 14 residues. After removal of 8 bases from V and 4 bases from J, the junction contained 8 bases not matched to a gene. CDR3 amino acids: CASGDRGELYGYTF. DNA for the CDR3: TGTGCCAGTGGTGACAGGGGGGAACTCTATGGCTACACCTTC.

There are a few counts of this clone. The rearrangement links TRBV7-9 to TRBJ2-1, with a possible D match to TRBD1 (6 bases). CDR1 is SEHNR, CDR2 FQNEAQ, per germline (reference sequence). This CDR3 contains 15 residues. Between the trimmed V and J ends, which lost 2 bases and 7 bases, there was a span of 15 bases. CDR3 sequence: CASSLSAGARNEQFF. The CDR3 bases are TGTGCCAGCAGCTTATCGGCAGGGGCTAGGAATGAGCAGTTCTTC.

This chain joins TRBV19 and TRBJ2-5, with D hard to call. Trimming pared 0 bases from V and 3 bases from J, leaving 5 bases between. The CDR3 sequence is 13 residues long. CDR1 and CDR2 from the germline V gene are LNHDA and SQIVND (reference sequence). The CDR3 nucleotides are TGTGCCAGTAGTATAGACAGCGAAGAGACCCAGTACTTC. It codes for CASSIDSEETQYF.

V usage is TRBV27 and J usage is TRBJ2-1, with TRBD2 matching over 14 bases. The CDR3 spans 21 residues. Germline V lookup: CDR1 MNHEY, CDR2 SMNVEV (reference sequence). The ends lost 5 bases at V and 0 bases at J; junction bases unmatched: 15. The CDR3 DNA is TGTGCCAGCAGTCTATTTCTGGGACTAGCGGGAGCTGGGGGCTCCTACAATGAGCAGTTCTTC. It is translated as CASSLFLGLAGAGGSYNEQFF.

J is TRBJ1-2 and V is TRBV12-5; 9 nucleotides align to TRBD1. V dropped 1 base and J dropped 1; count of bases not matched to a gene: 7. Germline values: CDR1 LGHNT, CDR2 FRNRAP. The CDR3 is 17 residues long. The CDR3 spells CASGLEQTGGSNYGYTF. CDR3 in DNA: TGTGCTAGTGGTTTGGAGCAGACAGGGGGAAGTAACTATGGCTACACCTTC.

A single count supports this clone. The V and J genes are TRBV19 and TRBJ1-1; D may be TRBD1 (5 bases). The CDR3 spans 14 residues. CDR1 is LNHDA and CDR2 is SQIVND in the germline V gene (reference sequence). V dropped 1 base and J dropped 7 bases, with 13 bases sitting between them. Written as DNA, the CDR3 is TGTGCCAGTAGTATAGGGGGAGGGGCGGGTGAAGCTTTCTTT. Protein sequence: CASSIGGGAGEAFF.

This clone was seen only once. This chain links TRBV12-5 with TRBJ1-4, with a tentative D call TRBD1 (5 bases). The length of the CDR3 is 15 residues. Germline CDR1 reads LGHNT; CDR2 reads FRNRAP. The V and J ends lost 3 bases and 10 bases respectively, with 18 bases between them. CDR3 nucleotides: TGTGCTAGTGGTTTTGGGGGGTCGGGTTATGGAAAACTGTTTTTT. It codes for CASGFGGSGYGKLFF.

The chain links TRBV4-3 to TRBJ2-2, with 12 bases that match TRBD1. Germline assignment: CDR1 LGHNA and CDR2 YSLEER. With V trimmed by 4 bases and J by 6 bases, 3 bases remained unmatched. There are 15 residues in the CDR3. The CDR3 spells CASSLGTGGPGELFF. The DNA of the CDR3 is TGCGCCAGCAGCCTGGGGACAGGGGGCCCCGGGGAGCTGTTTTTT.

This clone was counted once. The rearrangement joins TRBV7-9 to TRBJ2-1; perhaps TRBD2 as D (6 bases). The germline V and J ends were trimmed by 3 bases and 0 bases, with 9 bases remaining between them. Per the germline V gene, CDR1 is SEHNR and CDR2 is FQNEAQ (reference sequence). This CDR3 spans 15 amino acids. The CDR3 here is CASSLDGSSYNEQFF. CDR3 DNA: TGTGCCAGCAGCTTGGACGGGAGCTCCTACAATGAGCAGTTCTTC. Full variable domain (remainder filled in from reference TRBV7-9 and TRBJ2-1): DTGVSQNPRHKITKRGQNVTFRCDPISEHNRLYWYRQTLGQGPEFLTYFQNEAQLEKSRLLSDRFSAERPKGSFSTLEIQRTEQGDSAMYLCASSLDGSSYNEQFFGPGTRLTVL.